What follows are 2 T cell receptor beta chains derived from one specimen sequenced in a study of shared clonotypes between healthy human individuals. Profiling relied on immunoSEQ multiplex PCR, and the TCRdb table lists in-frame clones only, not all of them. The repertoire has some 1.5 million clones, 95% to 99% of them found once; the top ten carry around 0.45%. The sample consisted of naive CD4+ T cells sorted from blood. Subset indicated: CD45RA+ positively selected. The receptors come from a man under 40 in good health.

This chain joins TRBV5-1 and TRBJ2-5; D is ambiguous. Per germline, CDR1 SGHRS and CDR2 YFSETQ. The CDR3 is 13 amino acids. V lost 1 base to trimming and J lost 5 bases, with 9 bases between them. CDR3 residues: CASSLRAIETQYF. In nucleotides, the CDR3 is TGCGCCAGCAGCTTGCGAGCAATCGAGACCCAGTACTTC.

The chain has TRBV19 and TRBJ2-3, with 8 bases fitting TRBD2. The V segment lost 7 bases and the J segment 1 base; nucleotides outside the gene matches: 4. CDR1 is LNHDA and CDR2 is SQIVND in the germline V gene (reference sequence). This CDR3 is built from 14 residues. The CDR3 here is CASNQAGGTDTQYF. As DNA, the CDR3 is TGTGCCAGTAATCAAGCGGGAGGCACAGATACGCAGTATTTT.